The rows below give T cell receptor beta chains drawn from one sample of a study of blood T cells in healthy people across ages. Each CDR3 protein is one row after TCRdb ran MiXCR on the 5' RACE reads. The sample lists over 1,500,000 distinct CDR3 sequences, about two fifths seen once, with under 30% in the top ten. Sequencing was done on a sample of blood. Every receptor here comes from a human donor in good health. CDR3s include the opening cysteine and the closing phenylalanine or tryptophan. D genes are given only for firm matches. Clone sizes are given selectively: once, few, many, or a class where the clone is expanded.

V gene	J gene	clone size	D gene	CDR3 DNA	CDR3 protein
TRBV6-2/TRBV6-3	TRBJ2-7	few	.	TGTGCCAGCAGTTACGACGCGGACTACTACGAGCAGTACTTC	CASSYDADYYEQYF
TRBV7-6	TRBJ2-7	.	.	TGTGCCAGCAGCTTAGGTCTGGGCAGATACCCTAACCCCCTAGACGAGCAGTACTTC	CASSLGLGRYPNPLDEQYF
TRBV29-1	TRBJ2-3	.	.	TGCAGCGTCCCCTTCTCTAGGGGAGATACGCAGTATTTT	CSVPFSRGDTQYF
TRBV7-2	TRBJ2-4	many	TRBD2	TGTGCCAGCAACCACGGGGGGGGCAAAAACATTCAGTACTTC	CASNHGGGKNIQYF
TRBV4-1	TRBJ2-7	many	.	TGCGCCAGCAGCCCCCGAGAGAAGGGCACCTACGAGCAGTACTTC	CASSPREKGTYEQYF
TRBV3-1	TRBJ1-2	few	.	TGTGCCAGCAACCTCCGGGACGGTCGGGGCTACACCTTC	CASNLRDGRGYTF
TRBV20-1	TRBJ1-1	.	.	TGCAGTGGCACGCCCTTGATTGAAGCTTTCTTT	CSGTPLIEAFF
TRBV2	TRBJ2-6	many	.	TGTGCCAGTGATCCCAGCTCTGGGGCCAACGTCCTGACTTTC	CASDPSSGANVLTF
TRBV20-1	TRBJ2-5	few	.	TGCAGTGCTAGAGATCTAGACGTTGCCCCGGCGAGGGAGACCCAGTACTTC	CSARDLDVAPARETQYF
TRBV27	TRBJ1-2	.	TRBD1	TGTGCCAGCAGTTTAAGGCGGACAGGGCGGAACTATGGCTACACCTTC	CASSLRRTGRNYGYTF
TRBV3-1	TRBJ2-4	once	.	TGTGCCAGCAGCCAAGGTGCCGTAACCACCATTCAGTACTTC	CASSQGAVTTIQYF
TRBV4-1	TRBJ1-4	.	.	TGCGCCAGCAGCCAAGGACAGACTTTTAATGAAAAACTGTTTTTT	CASSQGQTFNEKLFF
TRBV5-6	TRBJ2-3	.	TRBD1	TGTGCCTGCAGCGCCGGGACAGGGATAGACACGCAGTATTTT	CACSAGTGIDTQYF
TRBV5-1	TRBJ1-2	.	.	TGCGCCAGCAGCTTGGATGAGGGGGGGCGCCGGAGTGGCTACACCTTC	CASSLDEGGRRSGYTF
TRBV20-1	TRBJ1-4	.	.	TGCAGTGCCCCTGGCGGGAATGGAAAACTGTTTTTT	CSAPGGNGKLFF
TRBV5-1	TRBJ1-5	many	.	TGCGCCAGCAGCTTGGGGCAGCTAAATCAGCCCCAGCATTTT	CASSLGQLNQPQHF
TRBV7-9	TRBJ1-2	.	TRBD1	TGTGCCAGCAGCAAAGGGACAGAGGTTAACTATGGCTACACCTTC	CASSKGTEVNYGYTF
TRBV9	TRBJ2-7	.	.	TGTGCCAGCAGCGTAGAGGGCGGCGGCTCCTACGAGCAGTACTTC	CASSVEGGGSYEQYF
TRBV6-5	TRBJ1-2	.	.	TGTGCCAGCAGAACCATTCACTATGGCTACACCTTC	CASRTIHYGYTF
TRBV19	TRBJ2-6	.	.	TGTGCCAGTAGTATCTGGAGGGGAACTGGGGCCAACGTCCTGACTTTC	CASSIWRGTGANVLTF
TRBV6-5	TRBJ2-5	few	.	TGTGCCAGCAGTCTAGGGGACTCTGCGGAGACCCAGTACTTC	CASSLGDSAETQYF
TRBV20-1	TRBJ2-5	few	TRBD1	TGCAGTGCCAGTGGACAGGGACAGACCCAGTACTTC	CSASGQGQTQYF
TRBV7-3	TRBJ1-2	.	TRBD1	TGTGCCAGCAGCCCAGGACAGGGTCCGGGTTTCTATGGCTACACCTTC	CASSPGQGPGFYGYTF
TRBV29-1	TRBJ1-1	.	.	TGCAGCTCACGACAGATCCTAAACACTGAAGCTTTCTTT	CSSRQILNTEAFF
TRBV13	TRBJ2-7	few	TRBD1	TGTGCCAGCAGCTTTGTTCCCCGGACAGGGAGAGGACACTACGAGCAGTACTTC	CASSFVPRTGRGHYEQYF
TRBV19	TRBJ1-5	.	.	TGTGCCAGTAGTTCTCACCCCGGGGGCGAGTGGGGCAATCAGCCCCAGCATTTT	CASSSHPGGEWGNQPQHF
TRBV4-2	TRBJ1-6	.	.	TGTGCCAGCAGCGCCCCCGATGGAGGGCTCTCCTATAATTCACCCCTCCACTTT	CASSAPDGGLSYNSPLHF
TRBV7-9	TRBJ1-4	.	.	TGTGCCAGCAGCTCTGCCAGGGTTAATGAAAAACTGTTTTTT	CASSSARVNEKLFF
TRBV5-4	TRBJ1-2	.	.	TGTGCCAGCAGCCGAATCCCAGGGGAGTATGGCTACACCTTC	CASSRIPGEYGYTF
TRBV7-9	TRBJ2-1	few	.	TGTGCCAGCAGCTGGGGGTTAGCTGGGGATGAGCAGTTCTTC	CASSWGLAGDEQFF
TRBV19	TRBJ1-5	.	TRBD1	TGTGCCAGTGGGGACAGGGGGCGACCTTATAGCAATCAGCCCCAGCATTTT	CASGDRGRPYSNQPQHF
TRBV7-9	TRBJ1-2	few	TRBD1	TGTGCCAGCAGCCTACTTCTCTTTAAGGGGGCTGGCTACACCTTC	CASSLLLFKGAGYTF
TRBV18	TRBJ1-1	few	.	TGTGCCAGCTCACCTATCTCAGTGAACACTGAAGCTTTCTTT	CASSPISVNTEAFF
TRBV20-1	TRBJ2-7	few	.	TGCAGTGCTGAGGCTGGGACGCGCGTTACCTACGAGCAGTACTTC	CSAEAGTRVTYEQYF
TRBV7-2	TRBJ2-4	few	TRBD2	TGTGCCAGCAGCTTGTTTGGCGGGGGGTTGGTCAAAAACATTCAGTACTTC	CASSLFGGGLVKNIQYF
TRBV2	TRBJ1-1	few	.	TGTGCCAGCAGTGAAGCGCTTCGTCGGGGGGGGGCTTTCTTT	CASSEALRRGGAFF
TRBV6-1	TRBJ2-4	few	TRBD1	TGTGCCGGCAGCCAGACCCGGGACAGGGGACGCAAAAACATTCAGTACTTC	CAGSQTRDRGRKNIQYF
TRBV24-1	TRBJ2-3	.	.	TGTGCCACCAGTGACAATGGTGGTACAGATACGCAGTATTTT	CATSDNGGTDTQYF
TRBV7-2	TRBJ2-7	many	.	TGTGCCAGCAGCTTGGCAGCCAGCTCCTACGAGCAGTACTTC	CASSLAASSYEQYF